This T cell receptor (beta chain) was captured in a study of T cell responses to AZD1222 COVID-19 vaccine. TCRdb's table, derived via immunoSEQ multiplex PCR, lists solely in-frame clones and lacks some. Seen here are 150,000 to 200,000 clones, roughly 92% observed once, and the top ten hold more than 1.1%. This CDR3 region has 11 residues. Per the germline V gene, CDR1 is LNHDA and CDR2 is SQIVND (reference sequence). A note on this clone: Its cognate antigen is unknown. Germline and junction disagree at one end, which may indicate a read error.

Study observations and caveats: After the peak T cell response, and only then, were repertoires sampled. Donor demographics were predominantly white British with a female majority; clonal diversity may be underestimated. The breadth and depth of Spike-specific TCRs increased once two AZD1222 doses had been given. Reportedly, nearly half of unique spike TCRs recognized epitopes outside B.1.351/B.1.1.7 mutations.

Sample: peripheral blood, taken on day 0 of AZD1222 vaccination. The rearrangement uses TRBV19 and TRBJ1-5; D is unclear. This TCR derives from an adult in good health. The CDR3 nucleotides read TGTGCCAGTAGTATGAGAGACGGTTTGTATTTT. This encodes CASSMRDGLYF.